The 4 T cell receptor beta chains below were found in one sample sequenced in a study of cytomegalovirus exposure and HLA in healthy donors. With 60 Vbeta and 13 Jbeta primers, the PCR was carried out. Measured with immunoSEQ multiplex PCR; TCRdb has only the in-frame clones, and not every one. The data show about 160,000 clones, just under 75% seen once. Sequenced: PBMCs. Every receptor here comes from a woman aged 18-35 years in good health and CMV-seronegative.

The chain carries TRBV2 and TRBJ1-5; maybe TRBD1 (5 bases). Germline V gene data show CDR1 as SNHLY and CDR2 as FYNNEI. V was shortened by 6 bases and J by 0 bases, with 12 bases between the two germline ends. The CDR3 length is 15 residues. CDR3 sequence reads: CASSRAGYSNQPQHF. CDR3 bases: TGTGCCAGCAGCAGGGCGGGATATAGCAATCAGCCCCAGCATTTT.

The chain couples TRBV6-4 to TRBJ1-1, with a weak D call TRBD1 (6 bases). Looked up from germline, CDR1 is MRHNA and CDR2 is SNTAGT. CDR3 length: 13 amino acids. V was cut by 4 bases and J by 6 bases, with 12 bases left in between. The chain's CDR3 is CASSALTGSEAFF. The CDR3, as DNA: TGTGCCAGCAGTGCCTTAACAGGGTCTGAAGCTTTCTTT.

The chain employs TRBV9 and TRBJ2-1, with a weak D call TRBD1 (5 bases). The CDR3 consists of 14 residues. Germline V CDR1 and CDR2: SGDLS, YYNGEE. V was trimmed by 3 bases and J by 4 bases, leaving 11 bases between them. The CDR3, as DNA: TGTGCCAGCAGCGCCGACGGACAATACAATGAGCAGTTCTTC. As protein: CASSADGQYNEQFF.

The chain couples TRBV7-2 to TRBJ2-2; a possible D gene is TRBD1 (6 bases). The CDR3 sequence is 13 residues long. The V end lost 5 bases, the J end lost 7 bases, and 11 bases lay between the germline ends. CDR1 SGHTA and CDR2 FQGNSA come from the germline V gene. The CDR3 spells CASSPQGHGELFF. The CDR3 nucleotides read TGTGCCAGCAGCCCACAGGGCCACGGGGAGCTGTTTTTT.